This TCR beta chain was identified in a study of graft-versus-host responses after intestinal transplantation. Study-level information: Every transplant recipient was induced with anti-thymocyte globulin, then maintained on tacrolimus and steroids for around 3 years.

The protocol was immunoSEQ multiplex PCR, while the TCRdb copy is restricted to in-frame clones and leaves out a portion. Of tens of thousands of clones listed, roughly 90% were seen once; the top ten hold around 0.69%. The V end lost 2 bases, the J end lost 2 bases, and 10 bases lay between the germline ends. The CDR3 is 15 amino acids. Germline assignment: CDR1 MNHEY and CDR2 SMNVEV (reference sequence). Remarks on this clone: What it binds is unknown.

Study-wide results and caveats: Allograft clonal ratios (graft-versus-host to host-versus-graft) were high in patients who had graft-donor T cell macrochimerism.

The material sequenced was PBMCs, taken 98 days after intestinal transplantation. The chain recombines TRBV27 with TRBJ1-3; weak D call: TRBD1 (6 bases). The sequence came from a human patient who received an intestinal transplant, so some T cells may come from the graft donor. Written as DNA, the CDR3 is TGTGCCAGCAGTTTAACGGGGGCCACTGGAAACACCATATATTTT. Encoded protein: CASSLTGATGNTIYF.